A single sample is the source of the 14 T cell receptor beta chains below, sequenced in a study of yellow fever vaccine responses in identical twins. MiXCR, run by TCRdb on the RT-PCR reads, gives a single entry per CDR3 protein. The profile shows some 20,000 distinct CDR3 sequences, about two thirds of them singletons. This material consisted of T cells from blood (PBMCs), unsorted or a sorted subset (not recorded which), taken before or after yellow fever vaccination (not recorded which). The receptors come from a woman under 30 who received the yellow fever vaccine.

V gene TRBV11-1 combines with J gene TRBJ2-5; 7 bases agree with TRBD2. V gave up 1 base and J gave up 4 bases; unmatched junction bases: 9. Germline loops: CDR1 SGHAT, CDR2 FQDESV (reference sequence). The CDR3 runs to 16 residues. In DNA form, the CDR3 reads TGTGCCAGCAGCTTAGGCCTGGCGGGAGTGGGAGAGACCCAGTACTTC. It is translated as CASSLGLAGVGETQYF.

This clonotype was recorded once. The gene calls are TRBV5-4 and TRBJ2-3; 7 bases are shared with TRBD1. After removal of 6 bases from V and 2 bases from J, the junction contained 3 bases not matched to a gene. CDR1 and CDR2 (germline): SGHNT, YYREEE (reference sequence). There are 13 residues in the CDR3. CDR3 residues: CASKGQFTDTQYF. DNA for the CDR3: TGTGCCAGCAAGGGACAGTTCACAGATACGCAGTATTTT.

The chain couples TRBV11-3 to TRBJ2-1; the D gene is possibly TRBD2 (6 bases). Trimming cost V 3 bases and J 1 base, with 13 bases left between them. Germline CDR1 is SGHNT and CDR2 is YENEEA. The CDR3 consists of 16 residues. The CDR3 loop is CASSFFSGLSYNEQFF. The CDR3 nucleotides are TGTGCCAGCAGCTTCTTTAGCGGACTTTCCTACAATGAGCAGTTCTTC.

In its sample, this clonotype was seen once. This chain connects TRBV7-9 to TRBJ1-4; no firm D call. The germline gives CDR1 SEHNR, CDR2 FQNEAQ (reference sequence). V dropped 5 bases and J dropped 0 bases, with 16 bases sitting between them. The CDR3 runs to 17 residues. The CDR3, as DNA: TGTGCCAGCAGCCCAGGACGGGCAGGCCCAACTAATGAAAAACTGTTTTTT. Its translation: CASSPGRAGPTNEKLFF.

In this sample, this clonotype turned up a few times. The CDR3 spells CASSPPAGSSYNEQFF. CDR3 sequence (DNA): TGTGCCAGCAGCCCCCCCGCGGGGAGCTCCTACAATGAGCAGTTCTTC. This chain joins TRBV28 and TRBJ2-1; D possibly corresponds to TRBD2 (6 bases). This CDR3 is 16 amino acids long. Germline CDR1 is MDHEN and CDR2 is SYDVKM. V was clipped by 6 bases and J by 0 bases, with 15 bases between them.

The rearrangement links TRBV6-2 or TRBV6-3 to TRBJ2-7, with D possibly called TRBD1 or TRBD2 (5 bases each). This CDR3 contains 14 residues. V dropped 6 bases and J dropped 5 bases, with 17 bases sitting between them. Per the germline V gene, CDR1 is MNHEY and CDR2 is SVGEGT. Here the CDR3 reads CASSPGPQRNEQYV. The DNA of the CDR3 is TGTGCCAGCAGCCCGGGACCCCAACGGAACGAGCAGTACGTC.

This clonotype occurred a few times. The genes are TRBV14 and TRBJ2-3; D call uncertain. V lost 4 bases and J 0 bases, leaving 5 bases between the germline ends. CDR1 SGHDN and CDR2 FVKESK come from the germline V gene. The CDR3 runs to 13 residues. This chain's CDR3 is CASSLVSTDTQYF. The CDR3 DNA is TGTGCCAGCAGCCTCGTAAGCACAGATACGCAGTATTTT.

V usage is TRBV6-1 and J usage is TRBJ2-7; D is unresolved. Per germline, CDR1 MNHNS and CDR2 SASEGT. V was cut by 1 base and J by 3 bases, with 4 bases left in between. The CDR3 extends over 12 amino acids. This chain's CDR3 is CASSEVYYEQYV. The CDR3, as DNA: TGTGCCAGCAGTGAAGTCTACTACGAGCAGTACGTC.

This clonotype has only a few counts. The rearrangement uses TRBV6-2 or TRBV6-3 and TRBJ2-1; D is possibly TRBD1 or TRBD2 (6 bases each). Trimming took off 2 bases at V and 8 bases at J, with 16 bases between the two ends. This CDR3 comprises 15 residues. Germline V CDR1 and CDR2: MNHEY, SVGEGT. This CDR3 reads CASSYANGGAYEQFF. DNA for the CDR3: TGTGCCAGCAGTTACGCGAACGGGGGCGCCTATGAGCAGTTCTTC.

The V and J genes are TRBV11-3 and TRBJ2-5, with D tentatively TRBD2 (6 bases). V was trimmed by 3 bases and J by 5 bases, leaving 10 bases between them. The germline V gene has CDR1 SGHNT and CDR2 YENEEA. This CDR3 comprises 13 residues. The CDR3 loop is CASSFRAGETQYF. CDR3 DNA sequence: TGTGCCAGCAGCTTCAGGGCGGGGGAGACCCAGTACTTC.

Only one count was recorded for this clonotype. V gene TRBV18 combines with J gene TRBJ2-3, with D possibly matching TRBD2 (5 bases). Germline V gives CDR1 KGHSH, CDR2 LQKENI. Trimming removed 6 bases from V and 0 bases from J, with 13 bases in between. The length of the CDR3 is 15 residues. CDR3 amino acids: CASSDPEVSTDTQYF. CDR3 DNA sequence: TGTGCCAGCTCCGATCCGGAGGTTAGCACAGATACGCAGTATTTT.

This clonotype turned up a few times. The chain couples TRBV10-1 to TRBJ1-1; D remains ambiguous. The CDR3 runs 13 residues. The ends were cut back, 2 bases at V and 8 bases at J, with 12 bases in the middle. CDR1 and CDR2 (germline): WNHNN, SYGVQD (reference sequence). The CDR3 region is CASSETPGGEAFF. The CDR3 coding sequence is TGCGCCAGCAGTGAGACACCGGGCGGCGAAGCTTTCTTT.

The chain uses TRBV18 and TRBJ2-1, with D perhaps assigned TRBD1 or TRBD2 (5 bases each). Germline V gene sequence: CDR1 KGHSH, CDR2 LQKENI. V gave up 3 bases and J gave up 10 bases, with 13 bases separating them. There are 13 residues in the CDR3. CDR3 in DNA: TGTGCCAGCTCACCGGGACCAATCCGGGAGCAGTTCTTC. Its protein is CASSPGPIREQFF.

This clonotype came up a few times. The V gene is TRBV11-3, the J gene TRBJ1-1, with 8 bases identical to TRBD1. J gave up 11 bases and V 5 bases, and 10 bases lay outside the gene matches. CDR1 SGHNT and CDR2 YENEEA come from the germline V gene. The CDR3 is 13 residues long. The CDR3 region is CASSQGAAQRAFF. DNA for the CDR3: TGTGCCAGCAGCCAGGGGGCTGCTCAAAGGGCTTTCTTT.